Listed below are T cell receptor beta chains from one sample, sequenced in a study of response to subunit inactivated influenza vaccine. One entry per CDR3 protein, called by TCRdb with MiXCR from the RT-PCR reads. The table shows about 190,000 distinct CDR3 sequences, with around an eighth occurring only once. The starting material was CD8+ T cells sorted from PBMCs, obtained approximately 5 days after vaccination. These receptors all stem from a man aged 50 or older who received an inactivated influenza vaccine. Each CDR3 is given with its conserved first and last residue. The D gene is left open where the match is weak. Clone sizes are given selectively: once, few, many, or a class where the clone is expanded.

>.|TRBV7-6|TRBJ2-3|TRBD2
CASSLQPGLAERTDTQYF
TGTGCCAGCAGCTTGCAACCCGGACTAGCAGAGCGCACAGATACGCAGTATTTT
>few|TRBV13|TRBJ1-1|.
CASSFRVYTEAFF
TGTGCCAGCAGCTTCAGGGTGTATACTGAAGCTTTCTTT
>.|TRBV4-3|TRBJ2-1|.
CASSQDGGWDEQFF
TGCGCCAGCAGCCAAGATGGGGGTTGGGATGAGCAGTTCTTC
>.|TRBV6-5|TRBJ2-6|.
CASGSGANVLTF
TGTGCTTCGGGCTCTGGGGCCAACGTCCTGACTTTC
>.|TRBV3-1|TRBJ2-1|TRBD1
CASSQAGTALAQFF
TGTGCCAGCAGCCAAGCTGGGACAGCACTTGCGCAGTTCTTC
>few|TRBV6-5|TRBJ2-1|TRBD2
CASSYGSGGGNEQFF
TGTGCCAGCAGTTACGGTAGCGGGGGAGGGAATGAGCAGTTCTTC
>.|TRBV6-1|TRBJ2-7|.
CASRRGQRIYEQYF
TGTGCCAGCAGGCGGGGACAGAGGATTTACGAGCAGTACTTC
>.|TRBV6-2/TRBV6-3|TRBJ2-3|.
CASSYRTGRHDTQYF
TGTGCCAGCAGTTACCGAACAGGGCGACACGATACGCAGTATTTT
>few|TRBV4-1|TRBJ2-5|TRBD2
CATEGLAEKETQYF
TGCGCCACGGAAGGACTAGCGGAAAAAGAGACCCAGTACTTC
>few|TRBV28|TRBJ2-1|.
CASSLYGSSYNEQFF
TGTGCCAGCAGTTTATACGGGAGCTCCTACAATGAGCAGTTCTTC
>.|TRBV7-9|TRBJ2-3|.
CASRLGTDTQYF
TGTGCCAGCAGGCTTGGGACAGATACGCAGTATTTT
>few|TRBV12-3/TRBV12-4|TRBJ2-3|TRBD2
CASTSGRPTDTQYF
TGTGCCAGCACTAGCGGGAGACCCACAGATACGCAGTATTTT
>once|TRBV6-6|TRBJ2-7|.
CASSKLAEQYF
TGTGCCAGCAGTAAGTTAGCCGAGCAGTACTTC
>many|TRBV10-3|TRBJ2-7|.
CAISEPYGVEQYF
TGTGCCATCAGTGAGCCCTACGGGGTCGAGCAGTACTTC
>few|TRBV16|TRBJ2-6|.
CASSQSAGANVLTF
TGTGCCAGCAGCCAATCTGCTGGGGCCAACGTCCTGACTTTC
>.|TRBV19|TRBJ2-7|.
CASSIGFGTLSGEQYF
TGTGCCAGTAGTATCGGGTTTGGGACTCTCTCTGGGGAGCAGTACTTC
>many|TRBV29-1|TRBJ2-3|TRBD1
CSVEDPRGRGLDTQYF
TGCAGCGTTGAAGATCCGAGGGGGCGAGGATTGGATACGCAGTATTTT
>few|TRBV29-1|TRBJ2-7|TRBD2
CSVELLAGSYEQYF
TGCAGCGTTGAACTACTAGCGGGGTCCTACGAGCAGTACTTC
>few|TRBV6-1|TRBJ2-3|.
CASSKEGWTDTQYF
TGTGCCAGCAGCAAAGAGGGATGGACAGATACGCAGTATTTT
>few|TRBV15|TRBJ2-7|.
CATSPRQTTYEQYF
TGTGCCACTAGCCCTCGGCAGACGACCTACGAGCAGTACTTC
>many|TRBV5-1|TRBJ2-7|TRBD2
CASSGGTSSYEQYF
TGCGCCAGCAGCGGCGGGACTAGTTCCTACGAGCAGTACTTC
>.|TRBV6-1|TRBJ2-2|.
CASSRKLLSNTGELFF
TGTGCCAGCAGTCGGAAACTGCTATCGAACACCGGGGAGCTGTTTTTT
>.|TRBV4-1|TRBJ2-1|.
CASSPAWAYNEQFF
TGCGCCAGCAGCCCCGCTTGGGCCTACAATGAGCAGTTCTTC
>.|TRBV2|TRBJ2-3|.
CAICLVNYHREGTDTQYF
TGTGCCATCTGTTTAGTAAATTATCACAGGGAGGGCACAGATACGCAGTATTTT
>.|TRBV2|TRBJ1-1|.
CASALSGNTEAFF
TGTGCCAGCGCGTTGTCCGGGAACACTGAAGCTTTCTTT
>.|TRBV27|TRBJ1-2|.
CASSPLSVGLGYGYTF
TGTGCCAGCAGTCCCCTCTCGGTAGGGCTGGGCTATGGCTACACCTTC
>.|TRBV4-3|TRBJ2-1|TRBD2
CASSQDTSGARQAQFF
TGCGCCAGCAGCCAGGATACTAGCGGGGCGAGGCAGGCGCAGTTCTTC
>many|TRBV7-2|TRBJ2-1|.
CASSMGMYNEQFF
TGTGCCAGCAGCATGGGAATGTACAATGAGCAGTTCTTC
>many|TRBV5-1|TRBJ1-2|.
CASSLDTSNYGYTF
TGCGCCAGCAGCTTGGACACCTCGAACTATGGCTACACCTTC
>.|TRBV7-9|TRBJ2-1|TRBD1
CASSPDRGHYNEQFF
TGTGCCAGCAGCCCGGACAGGGGGCACTACAATGAGCAGTTCTTC
>few|TRBV24-1|TRBJ1-4|.
CATSDLSTGNEKLFF
TGTGCCACCAGTGATTTGAGTACAGGGAATGAAAAACTGTTTTTT
>few|TRBV5-5|TRBJ2-1|TRBD1
CASSDRVEQFF
TGTGCCAGCAGCGACAGGGTTGAGCAGTTCTTC
>many|TRBV6-4|TRBJ2-3|TRBD2
CASSRTSASTDTQYF
TGTGCCAGCAGTCGGACTAGCGCTAGCACAGATACGCAGTATTTT
>.|TRBV7-9|TRBJ1-6|.
CASSFGGLNSPLHF
TGTGCCAGCAGCTTTGGCGGACTCAATTCACCCCTCCACTTT
>many|TRBV6-6|TRBJ2-7|TRBD2
CASSLRGGYEQYF
TGTGCCAGCAGTTTGCGGGGGGGCTACGAGCAGTACTTC
>.|TRBV10-2|TRBJ2-5|TRBD1
CASSESPRGRGETQYF
TGCGCCAGCAGTGAGTCCCCCAGGGGGCGCGGAGAGACCCAGTACTTC
>.|TRBV4-1|TRBJ2-3|.
CASSQGRLVTDTQYF
TGCGCCAGCAGCCAAGGTAGACTAGTCACAGATACGCAGTATTTT
>few|TRBV15|TRBJ2-1|.
CATSFSSVGEQFF
TGTGCCACCAGCTTCAGCTCGGTGGGAGAGCAGTTCTTC
>few|TRBV30|TRBJ2-3|TRBD1
CAWSGQGGITDTQYF
TGTGCCTGGAGTGGACAGGGTGGGATCACAGATACGCAGTATTTT
>.|TRBV7-6|TRBJ2-1|.
CASSLFGGSSYNEQFF
TGTGCCAGCAGCTTATTTGGAGGGAGCTCCTACAATGAGCAGTTCTTC
>many|TRBV7-9|TRBJ1-1|.
CASSLSLNTEAFF
TGTGCCAGCAGCTTAAGTCTGAACACTGAAGCTTTCTTT
>few|TRBV11-2|TRBJ2-2|.
CATSDRRGVAGELFF
TGTGCCACCTCGGACAGGAGGGGTGTGGCCGGGGAGCTGTTTTTT
>.|TRBV30|TRBJ2-7|TRBD1
CAWSVPGQPYEQYF
TGTGCCTGGAGTGTACCGGGACAGCCCTACGAGCAGTACTTC
>many|TRBV4-1|TRBJ2-7|.
CASSQFSGYEQYF
TGCGCCAGCAGCCAATTTAGCGGCTACGAGCAGTACTTC
>many|TRBV4-1|TRBJ2-7|.
CASSQVPGEQYF
TGCGCCAGCAGCCAAGTTCCGGGAGAGCAGTACTTC
>.|TRBV6-5|TRBJ1-6|.
CASSYNSLSSYNSPLHF
TGTGCCAGCAGTTACAATTCTCTGAGCTCCTATAATTCACCCCTCCACTTT
>.|TRBV3-1|TRBJ2-1|TRBD2
CASSQDGGLAGGRYYNEQFF
TGTGCCAGCAGCCAAGATGGGGGACTAGCGGGGGGGCGGTACTACAATGAGCAGTTCTTC
>.|TRBV5-8|TRBJ1-6|.
CASTGQTFGQYNSPLHF
TGTGCCAGCACAGGGCAAACCTTCGGACAGTATAATTCACCCCTCCACTTT